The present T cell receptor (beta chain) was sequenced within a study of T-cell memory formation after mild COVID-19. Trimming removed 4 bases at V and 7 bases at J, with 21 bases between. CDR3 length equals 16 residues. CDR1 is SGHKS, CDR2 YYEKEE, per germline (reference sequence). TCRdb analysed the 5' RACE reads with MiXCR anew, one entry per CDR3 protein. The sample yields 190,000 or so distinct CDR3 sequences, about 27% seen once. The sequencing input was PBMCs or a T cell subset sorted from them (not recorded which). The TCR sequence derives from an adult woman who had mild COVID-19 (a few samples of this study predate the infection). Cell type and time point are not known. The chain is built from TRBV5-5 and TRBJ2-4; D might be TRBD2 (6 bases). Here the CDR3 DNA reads TGTGCCAGCAGCCGGATAGCGGACCAGGCCGGGAACATTCAGTACTTC. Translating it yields CASSRIADQAGNIQYF.